One and the same sample provided the 26 T cell receptor beta chains below, sequenced in a study of T cells in Graves' hyperthyroidism and ophthalmopathy. RNA transcripts yielded amplified TCR beta CDR3 regions. The HTBI primer set was used in a first-round RT-PCR of the TCR CDR3. TCRdb used MiXCR to reprocess the multiplex PCR reads, holding one entry per CDR3 protein. The sample holds hundreds of thousands of distinct CDR3 sequences, roughly 20% seen once. Specimen: blood. These receptors all come from a woman aged 50 to 60 with Graves' hyperthyroidism that later progressed to Graves' ophthalmopathy.

This clonotype was recorded many times. The V gene is TRBV12-3 or TRBV12-4, the J gene TRBJ2-3, with D perhaps TRBD1 (5 bases). Trimming removed 3 bases from V and 5 bases from J, with 12 bases in between. This CDR3 has 14 residues. The CDR3 sequence is CASSFGRVKDTQYF. The CDR3 region has the DNA TGTGCCAGCAGTTTTGGCAGGGTGAAAGATACGCAGTATTTT.

This clonotype has ten or more counts. V usage is TRBV5-1 and J usage is TRBJ2-3; 7 bases are shared with TRBD2. Germline values: CDR1 SGHRS, CDR2 YFSETQ. The ends lost 2 bases at V and 4 bases at J; junction bases unmatched: 4. The CDR3 consists of 14 residues. The DNA for the CDR3 is TGCGCCAGCAGCTTTGGACTAGAGGCAGATACGCAGTATTTT. It yields the protein CASSFGLEADTQYF. Combining the CDR3 with reference TRBV5-1 and TRBJ2-3 gives the whole variable domain KAGVTQTPRYLIKTRGQQVTLSCSPISGHRSVSWYQQTPGQGLQFLFEYFSETQRNKGNFPGRFSGRQFSNSRSEMNVSTLELGDSALYLCASSFGLEADTQYFGPGTRLTVL.

This clonotype was counted many times. The V call is TRBV11-2, the J call TRBJ1-1, with D hard to call. This CDR3 contains 14 residues. Germline V gene data show CDR1 as SGHAT and CDR2 as FQNNGV. The ends were cut back, 2 bases at V and 4 bases at J, with 11 bases in the middle. CDR3 in amino acids: CASSLRGPRTEAFF. Here the CDR3 DNA reads TGTGCCAGCAGCTTACGAGGGCCTCGCACTGAAGCTTTCTTT. The variable domain in full, with the rest retrieved from reference TRBV11-2 and TRBJ1-1, is EAGVAQSPRYKIIEKRQSVAFWCNPISGHATLYWYQQILGQGPKLLIQFQNNGVVDDSQLPKDRFSAERLKGVDSTLKIQPAKLEDSAVYLCASSLRGPRTEAFFGQGTRLTVV.

This clonotype was seen only a few times. V and J are TRBV30 and TRBJ2-6; 9 nucleotides match TRBD1. Germline V gene data show CDR1 as GTSNPN and CDR2 as SVGIG (reference sequence). Germline trimming cut 4 bases from V and 1 base from J; bases unmatched to any gene: 14. This CDR3 is built from 19 residues. CDR3 nucleotide sequence: TGTGCCTGGAAATTGGGACAGGGTACTCTCTGGTCTGGGGCCAACGTCCTGACTTTC. Encoded protein: CAWKLGQGTLWSGANVLTF. The variable domain in full, with the rest retrieved from reference TRBV30 and TRBJ2-6, is SQTIHQWPATLVQPVGSPLSLECTVEGTSNPNLYWYRQAAGRGLQLLFYSVGIGQISSEVPQNLSASRPQDRQFILSSKKLLLSDSGFYLCAWKLGQGTLWSGANVLTFGAGSRLTVL.

In its sample, this clonotype was seen many times. This sequence joins TRBV2 and TRBJ2-7; tentative D call: TRBD1 (5 bases). Trimming took 6 bases from V and 6 from J, leaving 15 bases between them. The CDR3 totals 13 residues. The germline V gene has CDR1 SNHLY and CDR2 FYNNEI. CDR3 DNA: TGTGCCAGCAGAATGACAGATTCGTTCGAGCAGTACTTC. It specifies CASRMTDSFEQYF.

This clonotype was seen repeatedly, ten times or more. The V call is TRBV10-3, the J call TRBJ1-1; D ambiguous. Trimming pared 3 bases from V and 3 bases from J, leaving 11 bases between. The CDR3 totals 14 residues. The germline V gene encodes CDR1 ENHRY and CDR2 SYGVKD. CDR3 loop: CAISEDLVYTEAFF. The CDR3 coding sequence is TGTGCCATCAGTGAAGATCTGGTGTACACTGAAGCTTTCTTT.

CDR3 sequence: CASSQGVTVSNQPQHF. The CDR3 DNA sequence: TGTGCCAGCAGCCAAGGGGTTACTGTTAGCAATCAGCCCCAGCATTTT. The chain joins TRBV4-2 to TRBJ1-5; D is undetermined. V shed 1 base and J shed 0 bases, with 10 bases lying between them. In germline, CDR1 is LGHNA, CDR2 YNFKEQ. The CDR3 has 16 residues.

This clonotype was recorded at least ten times. The genes are TRBV11-2 and TRBJ2-2; unclear D gene. CDR3 length: 15 amino acids. Trimming took 1 base from V and 3 from J, leaving 9 bases between them. Germline V gene sequence: CDR1 SGHAT, CDR2 FQNNGV. The CDR3 region is CASSLGRSYTGELFF. The CDR3 nucleotides read TGTGCCAGCAGCTTAGGTCGGAGCTACACCGGGGAGCTGTTTTTT.

The rearrangement links TRBV7-2 to TRBJ2-2, with 9 bases identical to TRBD1. Losses at the gene ends were 8 bases for V and 5 bases for J; bases not matched to a gene: 21. Germline CDR1 is SGHTA and CDR2 is FQGNSA. This CDR3 is 19 amino acids long. The DNA for the CDR3 is TGTGCCAGCCGCTCACCACCCCCGGGACAGGGCTGGAGGACCGGGGAGCTGTTTTTT. This codes for CASRSPPPGQGWRTGELFF.

This chain uses TRBV6-2 or TRBV6-3 with TRBJ2-7; the D call may be TRBD1 or TRBD2 (5 bases each). The germline V gene has CDR1 MNHEY and CDR2 SVGEGT. Trimming removed 0 bases from V and 3 bases from J, with 12 bases in between. The CDR3 has 15 residues. The CDR3 nucleotides read TGTGCCAGCAGTTACTCCCTCAGGGACCTCTACGAGCAGTACTTC. It is translated as CASSYSLRDLYEQYF.

This chain connects TRBV19 to TRBJ1-2; D is ambiguous. The CDR3 extends over 15 amino acids. The germline CDR1 and CDR2 sequences are LNHDA and SQIVND (reference sequence). Trimming pared 6 bases from V and 5 bases from J, leaving 19 bases between. CDR3 region: CASSPQGIGEYGYTF. DNA of the CDR3: TGTGCCAGTAGCCCCCAAGGAATTGGGGAATATGGCTACACCTTC.

The sample holds a few counts of this clonotype. The genes are TRBV20-1 and TRBJ2-5; 8 bases are a match to TRBD2. Germline CDR1 is DFQATT and CDR2 is SNEGSKA (reference sequence). The CDR3 has 16 residues. Trimming at V came to 0 bases and at J to 4 bases, leaving 10 bases not matched to a gene. The chain's CDR3 is CSARDLTGGRGETQYF. The CDR3 DNA reads TGCAGTGCTAGAGATCTCACGGGGGGGCGGGGAGAGACCCAGTACTTC.

This sequence joins TRBV4-2 and TRBJ2-7; 10 bases fit TRBD2. The CDR3 sequence is 16 residues long. V trimming: 1 base; J trimming: 0 bases; junction bases outside the gene matches: 3. From germline, CDR1 is LGHNA and CDR2 YNFKEQ. CDR3 sequence: CASSQGTSGDSYEQYF. As DNA, the CDR3 is TGTGCCAGCAGCCAAGGGACTAGCGGAGACTCCTACGAGCAGTACTTC.

For this clonotype: Possible read error: a much larger clone is one base away. The chain employs TRBV5-5 and TRBJ1-5; 10 positions match TRBD1. The germline V gene has CDR1 SGHKS and CDR2 YYEKEE (reference sequence). This CDR3 contains 16 residues. CDR3: CASSLGQGASSQPQHF. The CDR3 DNA reads TGTGCCAGCAGCTTGGGACAGGGGGCAAGCAGTCAGCCCCAGCATTTT. Looking up the rest from reference TRBV5-5 and TRBJ1-5 gives the full variable domain: DAGVTQSPTHLIKTRGQQVTLRCSPISGHKSVSWYQQVLGQGPQFIFQYYEKEERGRGNFPDRFSARQFPNYSSELNVNALLLGDSALYLCASSLGQGASSQPQHFGDGTRLSIL.

J is TRBJ1-1 and V is TRBV15; the D is unclear. This CDR3 is built from 14 residues. Germline CDR1 reads LNHNV; CDR2 reads YYDKDF (reference sequence). V lost 4 bases and J lost 4, with 13 bases in between. The CDR3: CATSKPEIGTEAFF. The CDR3 nucleotides read TGTGCCACCAGCAAACCGGAAATCGGCACTGAAGCTTTCTTT.

This clonotype was found many times. This CDR3 reads CASSYRDNSYEQYF. The DNA of the CDR3 is TGTGCCAGCAGTTACCGGGACAACTCCTACGAGCAGTACTTC. The chain couples TRBV6-6 to TRBJ2-7; tentative D call: TRBD1 (6 bases). CDR1 is MNHNY and CDR2 is SVGAGI in the germline V gene (reference sequence). The V end was cut by 2 bases, the J end by 0 bases, with 8 bases between. The CDR3 totals 14 residues.

V usage is TRBV6-2 or TRBV6-3 and J usage is TRBJ2-5; the D is unclear. The V and J ends lost 4 bases and 7 bases respectively, with 13 bases between them. Germline assignment: CDR1 MNHEY and CDR2 SVGEGT. This CDR3 region has 13 residues. The CDR3 coding sequence is TGTGCCAGCAGTTCCGGAGCCATCGGGACCCAGTACTTC. Translation gives CASSSGAIGTQYF.

This clonotype was seen a single time. The chain carries TRBV30 and TRBJ2-2; weak D call: TRBD1 (6 bases). The CDR3 spans 17 residues. Germline CDR1 is GTSNPN and CDR2 is SVGIG (reference sequence). V shed 3 bases and J shed 4 bases, with 21 bases lying between them. This chain's CDR3 is CAWSSQRTDRPTGELFF. The CDR3, as DNA: TGTGCCTGGAGCTCCCAAAGAACGGACAGACCCACCGGGGAGCTGTTTTTT.

This clonotype was detected many times. The rearrangement links TRBV7-8 to TRBJ2-3; 11 bases line up with TRBD2. Germline assignment: CDR1 SGHVS and CDR2 FQNEAQ. The CDR3 length is 18 residues. V was pared by 1 base and J by 3 bases, with 9 bases of the junction left unmatched. The CDR3 DNA reads as TGTGCCAGCAGCTTAGATGGGTTGACTAGCGGGGTGACAGATACGCAGTATTTT. Residues: CASSLDGLTSGVTDTQYF.

This clonotype appeared many times. V and J are TRBV5-5 and TRBJ2-1, with D perhaps TRBD1 (5 bases). The V gene lost 6 bases and the J gene lost 5 bases, with 9 bases spanning the gap. Germline V gives CDR1 SGHKS, CDR2 YYEKEE (reference sequence). The CDR3 has 12 residues. The CDR3 is CASTLGHNEQFF. The CDR3 nucleotides read TGTGCCAGCACCCTGGGGCACAATGAGCAGTTCTTC.

The table lists this clonotype with a few counts. The J gene is TRBJ1-1, the V gene TRBV29-1; D is unresolved. This CDR3 comprises 10 residues. Germline assignment: CDR1 SQVTM and CDR2 ANQGSEA. V gave up 4 bases and J gave up 4 bases, with 4 bases separating them. CDR3 DNA sequence: TGCAGCGTTGTGTTCACTGAAGCTTTCTTT. Translation: CSVVFTEAFF.

This clonotype was observed a few times. The chain's CDR3 is CASSIEVGGYTF. The CDR3 DNA follows: TGTGCCAGTAGTATCGAGGTTGGCGGCTACACCTTC. V is TRBV19 and J is TRBJ1-2; no reliable D call. V lost 3 bases, J lost 8 bases, and 10 bases lay in between. CDR3 length: 12 amino acids. Per germline, CDR1 LNHDA and CDR2 SQIVND (reference sequence).

This clonotype occurred a few times. This chain connects TRBV4-1 to TRBJ1-1, with D uncertain. The V gene's germline CDR1 is MGHRA and CDR2 YSYEKL. The V end lost 1 base, the J end lost 0 bases, and 9 bases lay between the germline ends. CDR3 length equals 15 residues. The CDR3 region has the DNA TGCGCCAGCAGCCAAGTGTCGGTGATGAACACTGAAGCTTTCTTT. This codes for CASSQVSVMNTEAFF.

In its sample, this clonotype was seen many times. The chain links TRBV5-8 to TRBJ2-2, with D unresolved. CDR1 is SGHTS, CDR2 YDEGEE, per germline. V was cut by 0 bases and J by 0 bases, with 15 bases left in between. The CDR3 consists of 18 residues. The CDR3 region is CASSLDEADTANTGELFF. For the CDR3, the DNA is TGTGCCAGCAGCTTGGATGAGGCAGACACCGCGAACACCGGGGAGCTGTTTTTT.

The chain employs TRBV20-1 and TRBJ2-7; 9 positions match TRBD1. Germline V gives CDR1 DFQATT, CDR2 SNEGSKA (reference sequence). J gave up 5 bases and V 5 bases, and 10 bases lay outside the gene matches. The CDR3 contains 14 residues. The DNA of the CDR3 is TGCAGTGCTGTAGCCGGGACAGGGATCAACGAGCAGTACTTC. This sequence encodes CSAVAGTGINEQYF.

This clonotype was recorded a few times. The V call is TRBV7-3, the J call TRBJ2-2; 8 bases align to TRBD2. The CDR3 extends over 17 amino acids. V lost 1 base, J lost 0 bases, and 4 bases stayed unmatched. Germline CDR1 reads SGHTA; CDR2 reads FQGTGA. CDR3 sequence (DNA): TGTGCCAGCAGCTTAATTCCAGCGGGGGCGAACACCGGGGAGCTGTTTTTT. Its protein product is CASSLIPAGANTGELFF.